These 21 T cell receptor beta chains were all obtained from the same sample, sequenced in a study of OX40 agonist ivuxolimab in advanced cancers. The table came from immunoSEQ multiplex PCR; TCRdb's copy has only in-frame clones and leaves some out. The table shows about 69,000 clones, with around 90% occurring only once. The sample consisted of CD4+ or CD8+ T cells sorted from blood, taken in a trial of the OX40 agonist ivuxolimab. All receptors derive from an adult with an advanced solid tumor such as melanoma, head and neck, liver or kidney cancer.

CDR3 residues: CASSLPGRGNGYTF. The CDR3 DNA follows: TGTGCCAGCAGCTTACCCGGGCGGGGAAATGGCTACACCTTC. The chain joins TRBV7-2 to TRBJ1-2; D gene unclear. Germline V gene data show CDR1 as SGHTA and CDR2 as FQGNSA. This CDR3 spans 14 amino acids. Deletions cut 2 bases from V and 6 bases from J, with 13 bases between.

The chain has TRBV5-1 and TRBJ2-1; TRBD1 is a possible D gene (5 bases). This CDR3 has 14 residues. The germline V and J ends were trimmed by 4 bases and 9 bases, with 17 bases remaining between them. From germline, CDR1 is SGHRS and CDR2 YFSETQ. The CDR3 loop is CASSLWDPRGEQFF. In DNA, the CDR3 is TGCGCCAGCAGCCTCTGGGATCCAAGGGGTGAGCAGTTCTTC.

The V gene is TRBV7-7, the J gene TRBJ2-2, with TRBD1 matching over 9 bases. Trimming took 6 bases from V and 5 from J; bases not matched to a gene: 7. There are 15 residues in the CDR3. CDR1 is SSHAT, CDR2 FNYEAQ, per germline (reference sequence). As DNA, the CDR3 is TGTGCCAGCAGTGCGACCGGGACAGGGACCGGGGAGCTGTTTTTT. It is translated as CASSATGTGTGELFF.

This chain uses TRBV6-1 with TRBJ1-2, with 10 bases lining up with TRBD1. Germline CDR1 and CDR2: MNHNS and SASEGT. This CDR3 spans 14 amino acids. Losses at the gene ends were 6 bases for V and 8 bases for J; bases not matched to a gene: 9. CDR3 in amino acids: CASSSGTGAWGYTF. CDR3 in DNA: TGTGCCAGCAGCTCCGGGACAGGGGCATGGGGCTACACCTTC.

The gene calls are TRBV6-5 and TRBJ2-7; a possible D gene is TRBD2 (5 bases). The CDR3 has 15 amino acids. Germline CDR1 reads MNHEY; CDR2 reads SVGAGI. Trimming removed 6 bases from V and 3 bases from J, with 18 bases in between. The CDR3 nucleotides are TGTGCCAGCAGCCGACTCGTCGGGGTTTTCTACGAGCAGTACTTC. Its translation is CASSRLVGVFYEQYF.

CDR3 in amino acids: CASRKAGRGSGETQYF. The CDR3 DNA reads TGTGCCAGCAGGAAGGCGGGGAGGGGATCCGGGGAGACCCAGTACTTC. J is TRBJ2-5 and V is TRBV2; 7 bases match TRBD2. After removal of 6 bases from V and 5 bases from J, the junction contained 15 bases not matched to a gene. The CDR3 consists of 16 residues. Germline loops: CDR1 SNHLY, CDR2 FYNNEI.

The J gene is TRBJ1-1, the V gene TRBV28; 7 positions match TRBD1. The trim removed 7 bases at V and 10 bases at J, leaving 9 bases unmatched. Germline V gene data show CDR1 as MDHEN and CDR2 as SYDVKM. The CDR3 has 12 residues. The CDR3 DNA follows: TGTGCCAGCACCATTGACAGGGCGGCAGCTTTCTTT. Encoded protein: CASTIDRAAAFF.

The sample holds a few counts of this clone. The chain employs TRBV19 and TRBJ2-3; the D gene is possibly TRBD1 (6 bases). Per the germline V gene, CDR1 is LNHDA and CDR2 is SQIVND (reference sequence). The CDR3 consists of 14 residues. Trimming cost V 6 bases and J 0 bases, with 10 bases left between them. The CDR3 DNA reads TGTGCCAGTAGCCTGGACAGCAGCACAGATACGCAGTATTTT. It specifies CASSLDSSTDTQYF.

V usage is TRBV30 and J usage is TRBJ2-5, with TRBD1 matching 8 bases. The CDR3 spans 14 residues. From germline, CDR1 is GTSNPN and CDR2 SVGIG (reference sequence). The J segment lost 5 bases and the V segment lost 0 bases, leaving 5 bases of the junction unmatched. In DNA form, the CDR3 reads TGTGCCTGGAGTGTACTCGGACAGGGTGAGACCCAGTACTTC. This codes for CAWSVLGQGETQYF.

The J gene is TRBJ1-5, the V gene TRBV4-3; tentatively, D is TRBD1 (6 bases). V lost 1 base, J lost 4 bases, and 14 bases lay in between. This CDR3 contains 16 residues. CDR1 LGHNA and CDR2 YSLEER come from the germline V gene. CDR3 protein: CASSQVRRDKNQPQHF. The CDR3 DNA is TGCGCCAGCAGCCAAGTTAGGAGGGACAAAAATCAGCCCCAGCATTTT.

V is TRBV7-9 and J is TRBJ1-3; D gene ambiguous. The germline V and J ends were trimmed by 5 bases and 4 bases, with 12 bases remaining between them. This CDR3 contains 14 residues. The germline V gene encodes CDR1 SEHNR and CDR2 FQNEAQ (reference sequence). The DNA of the CDR3 is TGTGCCAGCAGCCCGCCGCAGCGGGGAAACACCATATATTTT. It yields the protein CASSPPQRGNTIYF. Filled out from reference TRBV7-9 and TRBJ1-3, the complete variable domain reads DTGVSQNPRHKITKRGQNVTFRCDPISEHNRLYWYRQTLGQGPEFLTYFQNEAQLEKSRLLSDRFSAERPKGSFSTLEIQRTEQGDSAMYLCASSPPQRGNTIYFGEGSWLTVV.

This clone has just one count. This sequence joins TRBV5-4 and TRBJ2-7; TRBD2 agrees at 13 bases. The CDR3 contains 16 residues. Germline values: CDR1 SGHNT, CDR2 YYREEE (reference sequence). V dropped 2 bases and J dropped 4; count of bases not matched to a gene: 6. In DNA, the CDR3 is TGTGCCAGCAGCTTCGGACTAGCGGGAGAGAAGTACGAGCAGTACTTC. It is translated as CASSFGLAGEKYEQYF.

A single count supports this clone. The chain has TRBV19 and TRBJ1-4, with D unresolved. CDR1 and CDR2 (germline): LNHDA, SQIVND (reference sequence). The CDR3 runs to 13 residues. V lost 7 bases and J lost 3, with 9 bases in between. The CDR3 here is CASMEHSNEKLFF. CDR3 DNA: TGTGCCAGTATGGAGCATTCTAATGAAAAACTGTTTTTT.

CDR3 loop: CASSIFRAEVEQPQHF. The CDR3 nucleotides are TGTGCCAGTAGTATCTTCCGGGCCGAGGTAGAGCAGCCCCAGCATTTT. V usage is TRBV19 and J usage is TRBJ1-5; D gene ambiguous. Between the trimmed V and J ends, which lost 3 bases and 7 bases, there was a span of 19 bases. Germline V gene data show CDR1 as LNHDA and CDR2 as SQIVND (reference sequence). The CDR3 contains 16 residues.

This sequence joins TRBV12-5 and TRBJ2-7; 8 positions agree with TRBD1. This CDR3 is 15 amino acids long. The trim removed 5 bases at V and 7 bases at J, leaving 13 bases unmatched. Germline V gene sequence: CDR1 LGHNT, CDR2 FRNRAP. The CDR3: CASGHGGQGGGEQYF. CDR3 DNA sequence: TGTGCTAGTGGTCACGGAGGACAGGGCGGAGGAGAGCAGTACTTC.

The V and J genes are TRBV6-1 and TRBJ1-2, with 7 bases fitting TRBD1. The CDR3 contains 15 residues. Per germline, CDR1 MNHNS and CDR2 SASEGT. V dropped 5 bases and J dropped 6; count of bases not matched to a gene: 12. CDR3 DNA: TGTGCCAGCAGTAGAAACGACAGGGCGACGGATGGCTACACCTTC. Translating it yields CASSRNDRATDGYTF.

The chain is built from TRBV6-5 and TRBJ1-2, with 10 bases that match TRBD1. V dropped 5 bases and J dropped 8; count of bases not matched to a gene: 8. Germline-derived CDR1 and CDR2 are MNHEY and SVGAGI. There are 14 residues in the CDR3. This CDR3 is CASSGQGEAWGYTF. CDR3 nucleotide sequence: TGTGCCAGCAGTGGACAGGGGGAAGCGTGGGGCTACACCTTC.

A single count supports this clone. V and J are TRBV5-6 and TRBJ2-3; possible D gene TRBD2, 5 bases. V lost 2 bases to trimming and J lost 2 bases, with 9 bases between them. Germline values: CDR1 SGHDT, CDR2 YYEEEE. The CDR3 extends over 14 amino acids. CDR3 bases: TGTGCCAGCAGCTTAGAGCGGTACACAGATACGCAGTATTTT. Protein: CASSLERYTDTQYF.

The rearrangement joins TRBV14 to TRBJ2-3; 10 nucleotides agree with TRBD1. Germline trimming cut 5 bases from V and 12 bases from J; bases unmatched to any gene: 11. Germline CDR1 reads SGHDN; CDR2 reads FVKESK. The CDR3 length is 14 residues. CDR3 sequence reads: CASSAKLRDRGQYF. Here the CDR3 DNA reads TGTGCCAGCAGCGCGAAGTTGCGGGACAGGGGTCAGTATTTT.

The rearrangement joins TRBV19 to TRBJ2-1; the match to TRBD2 covers 13 bases. Germline trimming cut 6 bases from V and 1 base from J; bases unmatched to any gene: 6. Germline V gene sequence: CDR1 LNHDA, CDR2 SQIVND (reference sequence). The CDR3 runs to 17 residues. The CDR3 here is CASSQTSGRQSYNEQFF. The CDR3 nucleotides read TGTGCCAGTAGCCAGACTAGCGGGAGGCAATCCTACAATGAGCAGTTCTTC.

The rearrangement joins TRBV15 to TRBJ2-1; possible D gene TRBD2, 5 bases. The V end was cut by 1 base, the J end by 2 bases, with 9 bases between. Germline V gives CDR1 LNHNV, CDR2 YYDKDF (reference sequence). The CDR3 runs to 15 residues. The CDR3 DNA sequence: TGTGCCACCAGCAGAGGTCTAGCAGCCTACAATGAGCAGTTCTTC. It is translated as CATSRGLAAYNEQFF.